This TCR beta chain was identified during a study of immune evolution from preneoplasia to lung adenocarcinoma. The method was immunoSEQ multiplex PCR; TCRdb's version includes in-frame clones alone and lacks a portion of them. The sample consists of 4,000 to 5,000 clones, under 85% of them appearing once. The germline V and J ends were trimmed by 11 bases and 10 bases, with 18 bases remaining between them. Germline V lookup: CDR1 ENHRY, CDR2 SYGVKD. The CDR3 loop spans 12 amino acids. Two lung cancer pathologists independently confirmed each histologic diagnosis. V is TRBV10-3 and J is TRBJ2-1; a possible D gene is TRBD2 (5 bases). This receptor was taken from a person aged 45 to 69 with lung adenocarcinoma. Sequencing used FFPE normal lung tissue adjacent to the tumor. CDR3 amino acids: CAAGRKGGEQFF. CDR3 sequence (DNA): TGTGCCGCCGGTAGAAAGGGCGGGGAGCAGTTCTTC.